These 5 T cell receptor beta chains share one sample of origin, sequenced in a study of regulatory T cells in long-lasting Graves disease (dated by TCRdb to about 2021). Library preparation employed multiplex PCR. TCRdb names Illumina HiSeq 4000 as the instrument used. CDR3 regions were amplified by Arm-PCR with iRepertoire HTBI primers to construct TCR beta libraries. The public reads were reanalyzed by TCRdb: fastp trimming at Q25, MiXCR alignment, in-frame beta chains only. Every distinct CDR3 protein forms one entry, paired with its most common genes and DNA. A total of about 470,000 distinct CDR3 sequences appear in this sample, 16% of them only once. 12% of the sample lies in the top ten. What the time point label conveys for this sample: newly diagnosed GD, antithyroid drugs for less than 3 months. RNA was extracted from PBMCs in TRIzol for both TCR sequencing and RNA sequencing. This same sample was also taken into another study, of T cells in Graves' hyperthyroidism and ophthalmopathy.

Sequences were derived from peripheral blood mononuclear cells (PBMCs), sampled at new diagnosis, from a patient treated with antithyroid drugs. Receptors were obtained from a man aged 40-49 years with Graves disease. Donor details come from another sample of the same person, matched by shared clones.

The sample holds a few counts of this clonotype. V gene TRBV5-1 combines with J gene TRBJ2-7, with 7 bases identical to TRBD1. The CDR3 covers 14 residues. Germline V CDR1 and CDR2: SGHRS, YFSETQ. J was trimmed by 1 base and V by 4 bases; bases with no gene match: 5. The chain's CDR3 is CASSPRQGSYEQYF. The CDR3 DNA sequence: TGCGCCAGCAGCCCGAGACAGGGTTCCTACGAGCAGTACTTC.

At least ten counts were recorded for this clonotype. This chain links TRBV28 with TRBJ2-1, with a tentative D call TRBD2 (6 bases). Germline lookup yields CDR1 MDHEN and CDR2 SYDVKM. V lost 1 base, J lost 7 bases, and 14 bases lay in between. This CDR3 comprises 15 residues. This CDR3 reads CASSLSTSRGNEQFF. DNA for the CDR3: TGTGCCAGCAGTTTATCAACTAGCCGAGGGAATGAGCAGTTCTTC.

V and J are TRBV9 and TRBJ2-7, with D perhaps being TRBD1 or TRBD2 (5 bases each). This CDR3 region has 14 residues. Trimming removed 0 bases at V and 2 bases at J, with 9 bases between. Germline V gene data show CDR1 as SGDLS and CDR2 as YYNGEE. CDR3 bases: TGTGCCAGCAGCGTAGAGGGGAGCCCCTACGAGCAGTACTTC. The encoded protein is CASSVEGSPYEQYF.

This clonotype has at least ten counts. The chain combines TRBV28 with TRBJ2-7; D call uncertain. CDR1 is MDHEN and CDR2 is SYDVKM in the germline V gene. CDR3 length equals 13 residues. V lost 2 bases and J lost 6, with 11 bases in between. This CDR3 is CASSLGSLGEQYF. The CDR3 DNA reads as TGTGCCAGCAGTTTAGGTTCCCTCGGCGAGCAGTACTTC.

The sample holds many counts of this clonotype. DNA of the CDR3: TGTGCCAGCAGTTTCGAGAGCAACAATGAGCAGTTCTTC. Translating it yields CASSFESNNEQFF. The chain links TRBV28 to TRBJ2-1; D is uncertain. CDR3 length: 13 residues. V lost 3 bases and J 5 bases, leaving 8 bases between the germline ends. Germline V gene lookup returns CDR1 MDHEN and CDR2 SYDVKM.